A selection of T cell receptor beta chains follows, all from one sample in a study of blood T cells in healthy people across ages. TCRdb reprocessed the 5' RACE reads with MiXCR, giving one entry per CDR3 protein. This table holds 650,000 to 1,000,000 distinct CDR3 sequences, roughly 34% found once. The sample taken for sequencing was blood. These TCRs come from a man between 18 and 29 years old in good health. Both conserved end residues are part of each CDR3. The D gene is left open where the match is weak. Expanded clones are given a class, and other clones once, few, many or no size at all.

D gene	V gene	J gene	clone size	CDR3 DNA	CDR3 protein
TRBD2	TRBV6-5	TRBJ2-1	many	TGTGCCAGCAGCCCTGGACTAGCGGGGGGCAATGAGCAGTTCTTC	CASSPGLAGGNEQFF
-	TRBV12-3/TRBV12-4	TRBJ1-1	-	TGTGCCGGCAGTTTTAGTGACACTGAAGCTTTCTTT	CAGSFSDTEAFF
TRBD2	TRBV7-3	TRBJ2-1	-	TGTGCCAGCAGCGTAGGGACTAGTGCCCATGAGCAGTTCTTC	CASSVGTSAHEQFF
TRBD1	TRBV2	TRBJ1-1	-	TGTGCCAGCAGCGAAGGGGCGACAGGGGCTGAAGCTTTCTTT	CASSEGATGAEAFF
-	TRBV12-3/TRBV12-4	TRBJ2-1	few	TGTGCCAGCAGCCGGCGTTCCCGAGAAGAGCAGTTCTTC	CASSRRSREEQFF
-	TRBV20-1	TRBJ2-2	-	TGCAGTGCTAGTTTGGCGAACACCGGGGAGCTGTTTTTT	CSASLANTGELFF
-	TRBV24-1	TRBJ2-3	-	TGTGCCACCAGTGATCCCCAGGGGCCAGATACGCAGTATTTT	CATSDPQGPDTQYF
TRBD1	TRBV7-2	TRBJ2-6	few	TGTGCCAGCAGCAGCAAGGGACAGTCCTTCTCTGGGGCCAACGTCCTGACTTTC	CASSSKGQSFSGANVLTF
-	TRBV7-2	TRBJ1-6	-	TGTGCCAGCAGCGCCCTCTCATATTCACCCCTCCACTTT	CASSALSYSPLHF
TRBD1	TRBV6-5	TRBJ2-2	once	TGTGCCAGCAGTTATTCCGGGACAGAGAACACCGGGGAGCTGTTTTTT	CASSYSGTENTGELFF
TRBD1	TRBV14	TRBJ1-1	-	TGTGCCAGCTGCATACAGGGGGCAGGCACTGAAGCTTTCTTT	CASCIQGAGTEAFF
-	TRBV20-1	TRBJ2-3	-	TGCAGTGCTAGAGATGGAAAGGGCCTCACAGATACGCAGTATTTT	CSARDGKGLTDTQYF
-	TRBV20-1	TRBJ1-6	few	TGCAGTACCTCACGCAGGGTTCGCGTTTCACCCCTCCACTTT	CSTSRRVRVSPLHF
-	TRBV11-3	TRBJ1-1	few	TGTGCCAGCAGCTTAGTTAAGGACACTGAAGCTTTCTTT	CASSLVKDTEAFF
TRBD1	TRBV9	TRBJ1-4	-	TGTGCCAGCAGCTCCCGGGACAGGGGGACCGTTGGGGAAAAACTGTTTTTT	CASSSRDRGTVGEKLFF
-	TRBV12-3/TRBV12-4	TRBJ1-2	many	TGTGCCAGCAGCTCCCAGGGCAGGGACTATGGCTACACCTTC	CASSSQGRDYGYTF
-	TRBV12-3/TRBV12-4	TRBJ2-1	many	TGTGCCAGCAGGTCTAGACACGATTTTAGTTCAGATGAGCAGTTCTTC	CASRSRHDFSSDEQFF
-	TRBV3-1	TRBJ1-4	-	TGTGCCAGCAGCCAAGAAGGGGCTATAGGAGAAAAACTGTTTTTT	CASSQEGAIGEKLFF
-	TRBV20-1	TRBJ2-1	-	TGCAGTGCTAGAGCCGCCTCGGGGAATGAGCAGTTCTTC	CSARAASGNEQFF
-	TRBV20-1	TRBJ2-4	once	TGCAGTGCTTACGGCCAGGGTGTCGGTCAGTACTTC	CSAYGQGVGQYF
TRBD2	TRBV27	TRBJ2-1	-	TGTGCCAGCAGTTTATCGATGGGGTTCGTGGCTAGCGGGGGTCGGTTGAATGAGCAGTTCTTC	CASSLSMGFVASGGRLNEQFF
-	TRBV27	TRBJ2-7	few	TGTGCCAGCAGTAGACAGGAGGGTCCCTACGAGCAGTACTTC	CASSRQEGPYEQYF
TRBD2	TRBV20-1	TRBJ2-1	few	TGCAGTGCTCCACTAGCGGGGGGGCCCGATGAGCAGTTCTTC	CSAPLAGGPDEQFF
TRBD2	TRBV20-1	TRBJ2-3	-	TGCAGTGCTAGGGAAGCGGGGCGGGTCACAGATACGCAGTATTTT	CSAREAGRVTDTQYF
TRBD1	TRBV9	TRBJ1-1	few	TGTGCCAGCAGCGTTTTCGGGACAGGGAACACTGAAGCTTTCTTT	CASSVFGTGNTEAFF
-	TRBV5-6	TRBJ1-1	-	TGTGCCAGCGGCGTAGCAGGGAGCGCTGAAGCTTTCTTT	CASGVAGSAEAFF
-	TRBV5-1	TRBJ1-2	few	TGCGCCAGCAGCCCGCCCGAGGGGTTTGGCTACACCTTC	CASSPPEGFGYTF
-	TRBV6-5	TRBJ1-1	-	TGTGCCAGCAGTTATCCGGGACGGGGGGCTGAAGCTTTCTTT	CASSYPGRGAEAFF